This T cell receptor (beta chain) was identified during a study of beta chain features in type 1 diabetes (dated by TCRdb to the late 2010s). Regarding the complete study: Mean age, gender distribution, total cell number and subset yield were not different between patients and healthy donors. In the study, recently diagnosed type 1 diabetes patients and matched healthy donors were compared on the TCRB repertoires of their sorted circulating CD4+ T cell subsets. Regulatory and stem cell-like memory subsets were isolated from only 8 patients and roughly eight healthy donors, whereas naive and central memory subsets came from all 30 or so donors. A total of just under 110,000,000 sorted cells were examined across all samples, and RNA yield correlated strongly with the number of cells per subset. Results the study describes overall, beyond this receptor: PCR might favor shorter templates, but patient and control samples were amplified and corrected together, so any skew would affect both groups equally. Patients with type 1 diabetes made fewer insertions and deleted more nucleotides at VDJ recombination sites, implying thymic rearrangement abnormalities. HLA sub-analyses involved small numbers of individuals, so any influence of HLA type on TCRB rearrangement remained unresolved. The naive, central memory and regulatory TCRB repertoires appeared to resemble one another more closely among patients than among healthy donors. Because cDNA was sequenced instead of genomic DNA, highly expressing activated cells could be over-represented, though the groups showed no difference in activation or CD3 levels. A moderate but significant shortening of TCRB CDR3 length was observed in type 1 diabetes patients in all four CD4+ subsets.

Each donor gave one peripheral blood draw, roughly 110 mL on average, collected into heparinised tubes. Using a panel that included CD45RO, CCR7, CD25, CD127, CD95 and CD27, naive, central memory, regulatory and stem cell-like memory CD4+ T cells were sorted on a BD FACSAria II. Purity was above 95% for every sorted population. PBMCs were isolated immediately by Lymphoprep density gradient centrifugation and stained directly without culture. So that batch effects would be minimized, each experiment stained and sorted samples in pairs, pairing one healthy donor with one patient. The CDR3 measures 11 amino acids from cysteine to phenylalanine. Only the CDR3 DNA stays, 33 bases, in frame from base 1. V is pared back by 5 bases and J by 3 bases, with 5 bases lying between the germline termini. Reading the germline V gene gives CDR1 MNHEY and CDR2 SVGAGI. The entire isolated RNA was reverse transcribed using the High Capacity cDNA Reverse Transcription Kit, and thus expressed TCRB transcripts were sequenced. Naive, central memory and regulatory T cell samples underwent deep immunoSEQ sequencing, averaging around 3.6 million total reads per sample. Sorted cells were lysed in RLT buffer, and RNA was extracted using DNase-treated RNeasy Micro or Mini kits according to cell number. Each cell subset was processed separately to prevent cross-contamination, with patient and healthy donor samples processed together. TCRB sequences were amplified from cDNA with the immunoSEQ multiplex PCR, producing 87-bp fragments spanning the CDR3 region. The amplicons were sequenced using the Illumina HiSeq platform. The study's own analysis went as follows. PCR bias was corrected computationally using synthetic template baselines, and reads within Hamming distance 2 were collapsed, with unmergeable singletons discarded. Reads were aligned to IMGT to assign V, D and J genes, CDR3 length, and insertions or deletions at six rearrangement sites. Within each subset, clonotype counts were normalized to sorted cell number, after which true diversity and Gini coefficients were computed with the tcR R package. The overlap coefficient, calculated on TCRB nucleotide sequences, was used to quantify repertoire sharing. The table comes from immuneACCESS by way of TCRdb, which keeps in-frame sequences with V and J called. Part of the clones is missing from these tables; in studies checked, under half for an unresolved V gene and the rest for unknown reasons. That table is the source of V, J and clone size, and D and trimming were worked out from the DNA. This sample holds 300,000 to 400,000 clones; approximately 8.2% were observed only once. The ten largest clones capture more than 0.4% of the sample.

A word on this clone: This receptor's antigen is unknown. A read error likely explains this, since a far larger clone differs by one base. Other DNA sequences from this sample encode an identical CDR3 as well.

In this chain, TRBV6-5 is recombined with TRBJ2-7, with no D gene named confidently. The sequenced sample was central memory CD4+ T cells from blood. The sequence was obtained from a woman aged 18-29 years in good health. The CDR3: CASSHNYEQYF. The DNA sequence reads TGTGCCAGCAGTCACAACTACGAGCAGTACTTC.